Sequencing of this TCR beta chain was carried out in a study of blood T cell repertoires in COVID-19. TCRdb's table, derived via immunoSEQ multiplex PCR, lists solely in-frame clones and lacks some. The sample records just under 300,000 clones, around nine tenths being singletons. The germline V gene has CDR1 MNHEY and CDR2 SVGAGI. This CDR3 comprises 14 residues. J lost 7 bases, V lost 7 bases, and 6 bases had no gene match. This TCR was recovered from an older man with acute or convalescent COVID-19. The rearrangement links TRBV6-5 to TRBJ1-6; 8 bases are shared with TRBD1. The sequencing sample was made of peripheral blood. The CDR3 DNA is TGTGCCAGCACTTTCGGACAGGGAAATTCACCCCTCCACTTT. It specifies CASTFGQGNSPLHF.